The 24 T cell receptor beta chains reported below all come from one sample, sequenced in a study of cytomegalovirus exposure and HLA in healthy donors. PCR employed 60 Vbeta and 13 Jbeta primers. TCRdb keeps only in-frame clones here, not all; method: immunoSEQ multiplex PCR. The sample shows fewer than 250,000 clones, 79% of them seen only once. Material for sequencing was PBMCs. The receptors derive from a woman younger than 30 in good health and CMV-seronegative.

This rearrangement joins TRBV19 to TRBJ2-7, with D possibly TRBD2 on 5 matching bases. Germline V gene lookup returns CDR1 LNHDA and CDR2 SQIVND (reference sequence). Deletions cut 5 bases from V and 3 bases from J, with 17 bases between. This CDR3 comprises 15 residues. In DNA, the CDR3 is TGTGCCAGTAGTCCCACTAGGGTATCCGGCTACGAGCAGTACTTC. Translated, it gives CASSPTRVSGYEQYF. The full variable domain, rest sourced from reference TRBV19 and TRBJ2-7, is DGGITQSPKYLFRKEGQNVTLSCEQNLNHDAMYWYRQDPGQGLRLIYYSQIVNDFQKGDIAEGYSVSREKKESFPLTVTSAQKNPTAFYLCASSPTRVSGYEQYFGPGTRLTVT.

This rearrangement joins TRBV29-1 to TRBJ2-1; 9 bases agree with TRBD1. V lost 5 bases and J lost 6; bases outside the gene matches: 8. The CDR3 sequence is 14 residues long. Germline V lookup: CDR1 SQVTM, CDR2 ANQGSEA. In nucleotides, the CDR3 is TGCAGCGTTCCCGGGACAGGGCCGATCAATGAGCAGTTCTTC. Its protein is CSVPGTGPINEQFF.

The chain employs TRBV7-6 and TRBJ1-6, with D perhaps matching TRBD1 (6 bases). Trimming shortened V by 1 base and J by 9 bases, and 10 bases separated the two germline ends. CDR3 length: 14 amino acids. Per the germline V gene, CDR1 is SGHVS and CDR2 is FNYEAQ. The CDR3 DNA is TGTGCCAGCAGCTTAGAAGGGGGGGCTTCACCCCTCCACTTT. It is translated as CASSLEGGASPLHF.

The chain employs TRBV28 and TRBJ2-6, with 9 nucleotides matching TRBD2. Trimming cost V 7 bases and J 3 bases; bases outside gene matches: 4. The length of the CDR3 is 15 residues. Germline V gene sequence: CDR1 MDHEN, CDR2 SYDVKM. The CDR3 sequence: CASNAGGYGANVLTF. The CDR3 coding sequence is TGTGCCAGCAACGCGGGAGGGTATGGGGCCAACGTCCTGACTTTC.

This clone was found once. The chain carries TRBV6-1 and TRBJ2-7; 9 nucleotides align to TRBD1. Germline V CDR1 and CDR2: MNHNS, SASEGT. This CDR3 spans 14 amino acids. The V gene end was trimmed by 6 bases and the J gene end by 0 bases; junction bases not matched to a gene: 3. CDR3 sequence: CASRVQGASYEQYF. In DNA form, the CDR3 reads TGTGCCAGCAGGGTACAGGGGGCCTCCTACGAGCAGTACTTC.

The rearrangement joins TRBV12-5 to TRBJ2-1, with TRBD2 matching 10 bases. With 1 base clipped from V and 4 bases from J, the junction kept 1 base outside the gene matches. The length of the CDR3 is 15 residues. CDR1 and CDR2 from the germline V gene are LGHNT and FRNRAP. The CDR3 bases are TGTGCTAGTGGTTTGGGACTAGCGGGTTACAATGAGCAGTTCTTC. This encodes CASGLGLAGYNEQFF.

This chain uses TRBV9 with TRBJ2-5; 7 positions agree with TRBD2. The CDR3 loop spans 15 amino acids. Germline values: CDR1 SGDLS, CDR2 YYNGEE. The V and J ends lost 0 bases and 2 bases, in that order; junction bases with no gene match: 4. The CDR3 reads CASSVARRGQETQYF. In nucleotides, the CDR3 is TGTGCCAGCAGCGTAGCCAGGCGGGGGCAAGAGACCCAGTACTTC.

The chain combines TRBV5-1 with TRBJ2-1; TRBD1 agrees at 9 bases. V was clipped by 3 bases and J by 8 bases; unmatched bases: 12. The CDR3 has 16 residues. From germline, CDR1 is SGHRS and CDR2 YFSETQ. The CDR3 region has the DNA TGCGCCAGCAGCTGGTCGGGACAGGGCCTTAATGATGAGCAGTTCTTC. Translation gives CASSWSGQGLNDEQFF.

This rearrangement joins TRBV7-9 to TRBJ1-4; 7 nucleotides agree with TRBD1. V lost 5 bases, J lost 8 bases, and 2 bases stayed unmatched. Germline-derived CDR1 and CDR2 are SEHNR and FQNEAQ (reference sequence). The CDR3 has 12 residues. The CDR3 is CASSQGDEKLFF. The CDR3 nucleotides read TGTGCCAGCAGCCAGGGGGACGAAAAACTGTTTTTT. Looking up the rest from reference TRBV7-9 and TRBJ1-4 gives the full variable domain: DTGVSQNPRHKITKRGQNVTFRCDPISEHNRLYWYRQTLGQGPEFLTYFQNEAQLEKSRLLSDRFSAERPKGSFSTLEIQRTEQGDSAMYLCASSQGDEKLFFGSGTQLSVL.

The rearrangement joins TRBV18 to TRBJ1-1; 9 nucleotides agree with TRBD1. This CDR3 has 17 residues. V dropped 0 bases and J dropped 5; count of bases not matched to a gene: 10. The germline CDR1 and CDR2 sequences are KGHSH and LQKENI. CDR3 protein: CASSPPLLNRGRTEAFF. CDR3 bases: TGTGCCAGCTCACCACCTCTCTTAAACAGGGGGCGAACTGAAGCTTTCTTT.

CDR3 DNA sequence: TGTGCCAGTAGTATATCGACAGGGCCATCCTACGAGCAGTACTTC. Amino acids: CASSISTGPSYEQYF. The chain recombines TRBV19 with TRBJ2-7; 7 nucleotides match TRBD1. Trimming removed 2 bases from V and 1 base from J; junction bases left unmatched: 5. Germline CDR1 LNHDA, CDR2 SQIVND (reference sequence). This CDR3 region has 15 residues. The entire variable domain, with the rest obtained from reference TRBV19 and TRBJ2-7, is as follows: DGGITQSPKYLFRKEGQNVTLSCEQNLNHDAMYWYRQDPGQGLRLIYYSQIVNDFQKGDIAEGYSVSREKKESFPLTVTSAQKNPTAFYLCASSISTGPSYEQYFGPGTRLTVT.

The CDR3 here is CASSWDRGRDTQYF. The CDR3 DNA is TGTGCCAGCAGCTGGGACAGGGGAAGAGATACGCAGTATTTT. This chain uses TRBV6-5 with TRBJ2-3; 10 bases fit TRBD1. Germline CDR1 MNHEY, CDR2 SVGAGI. There are 14 residues in the CDR3. Trimming cost V 6 bases and J 5 bases; bases outside gene matches: 5.

Regarding this clone: At the DNA level, this CDR3 is encoded by other sequences in the same sample as well. The chain uses TRBV9 and TRBJ2-5; 7 bases line up with TRBD1. This CDR3 has 15 residues. V dropped 0 bases and J dropped 2; count of bases not matched to a gene: 4. The V gene's germline CDR1 is SGDLS and CDR2 YYNGEE. The DNA for the CDR3 is TGTGCCAGCAGCGTAGCGGGGACAGAACAAGAGACCCAGTACTTC. Translating it yields CASSVAGTEQETQYF. Drawing the rest from reference TRBV9 and TRBJ2-5, the complete variable domain is DSGVTQTPKHLITATGQRVTLRCSPRSGDLSVYWYQQSLDQGLQFLIQYYNGEERAKGNILERFSAQQFPDLHSELNLSSLELGDSALYFCASSVAGTEQETQYFGPGTRLLVL.

This chain connects TRBV19 to TRBJ1-1; tentative D call: TRBD1 (6 bases). The CDR3 has 16 amino acids. The germline V gene encodes CDR1 LNHDA and CDR2 SQIVND (reference sequence). Trimming cost V 2 bases and J 1 base, with 14 bases left between them. The CDR3 region is CASSIRQAARNTEAFF. The CDR3 DNA sequence: TGTGCCAGTAGTATACGACAGGCAGCTCGGAACACTGAAGCTTTCTTT.

V is TRBV5-1 and J is TRBJ1-3; D might be TRBD1 (5 bases). The V end lost 4 bases, the J end lost 0 bases, and 11 bases lay between the germline ends. This CDR3 region has 15 residues. CDR1 is SGHRS and CDR2 is YFSETQ in the germline V gene. CDR3 nucleotide sequence: TGCGCCAGCAGCCCTGACAGTACCTCTGGAAACACCATATATTTT. Translation gives CASSPDSTSGNTIYF.

This clone occurred once. Other DNA variants within this sample encode the same CDR3. V is TRBV25-1 and J is TRBJ1-3; no definite D call. Trimming took 2 bases from V and 0 from J, leaving 8 bases between them. Germline assignment: CDR1 MGHDK and CDR2 SYGVNS. There are 15 residues in the CDR3. CDR3 sequence reads: CASSEGPISGNTIYF. The CDR3 DNA is TGTGCCAGCAGTGAAGGGCCCATCTCTGGAAACACCATATATTTT.

The chain recombines TRBV6-1 with TRBJ1-3; no firm D call. V was shortened by 3 bases and J by 4 bases, with 16 bases between the two germline ends. The CDR3 runs to 16 residues. Germline V gene data show CDR1 as MNHNS and CDR2 as SASEGT. This chain's CDR3 is CASSDSVLTGGNTIYF. In nucleotides, the CDR3 is TGTGCCAGCAGTGATTCGGTACTTACGGGAGGAAACACCATATATTTT.

This rearrangement joins TRBV4-1 to TRBJ1-2; D is undetermined. CDR1 MGHRA and CDR2 YSYEKL come from the germline V gene. There are 14 residues in the CDR3. V was trimmed by 4 bases and J by 0 bases, leaving 9 bases between them. The CDR3 here is CASSLSDTNYGYTF. The CDR3 coding sequence is TGCGCCAGCAGCCTCAGTGATACTAACTATGGCTACACCTTC.

This clone was found a few times. The chain joins TRBV6-6 to TRBJ1-2; 7 bases agree with TRBD1. The CDR3 extends over 15 amino acids. The V and J ends lost 5 bases and 4 bases, in that order; junction bases with no gene match: 10. CDR1 and CDR2 (germline): MNHNY, SVGAGI (reference sequence). CDR3 DNA: TGTGCCAGCAGTAAGGGACAGCCAAGGGGCTATGGCTACACCTTC. Its protein product is CASSKGQPRGYGYTF.

The chain has TRBV15 and TRBJ1-2; a weak D match, TRBD1 (6 bases). V was pared by 4 bases and J by 4 bases, with 16 bases between. Per the germline V gene, CDR1 is LNHNV and CDR2 is YYDKDF (reference sequence). CDR3 length: 15 residues. The CDR3 loop is CATSITGTLFYGYTF. The DNA for the CDR3 is TGTGCCACCAGCATTACCGGGACACTATTCTATGGCTACACCTTC.

Only one count was recorded for this clone. The chain uses TRBV28 and TRBJ1-1; TRBD1 matches at 7 bases. The germline CDR1 and CDR2 sequences are MDHEN and SYDVKM. With 8 bases clipped from V and 5 bases from J, the junction kept 8 bases outside the gene matches. The CDR3 is made up of 13 amino acids. CDR3 bases: TGTGCCAGCCTACCCCCAGGGGGAACTGAAGCTTTCTTT. It is translated as CASLPPGGTEAFF.

On this clone itself: The junction differs from germline at one of its ends, possibly a read error. The V call is TRBV7-7, the J call TRBJ2-2; TRBD1 matches 8 bases. The germline V gene has CDR1 SSHAT and CDR2 FNYEAQ (reference sequence). This CDR3 spans 15 amino acids. As DNA, the CDR3 is TGTGCTAGCAGCCCCGGGACAGGGAACACCGGGGAGCTGTTTTTT. It codes for CASSPGTGNTGELFF.

The rearrangement links TRBV10-2 to TRBJ1-5, with a tentative D call TRBD1 (6 bases). This CDR3 spans 15 amino acids. From germline, CDR1 is WSHSY and CDR2 SAAADI. V was cut by 6 bases and J by 0 bases, with 12 bases left in between. CDR3: CASRSTGNSNQPQHF. The CDR3 nucleotides are TGCGCCAGCAGGTCAACAGGGAATAGCAATCAGCCCCAGCATTTT.

The gene calls are TRBV7-9 and TRBJ1-2, with 7 bases identical to TRBD1. With 5 bases clipped from V and 12 bases from J, the junction kept 6 bases outside the gene matches. This CDR3 region has 11 residues. The germline V gene has CDR1 SEHNR and CDR2 FQNEAQ (reference sequence). CDR3 sequence reads: CASSPGQVDTF. For the CDR3, the DNA is TGTGCCAGCAGCCCTGGACAGGTCGACACCTTC.